This T cell receptor beta chain comes out of a study of Ad26.COV2.S vaccination and SARS-CoV-2 variants. The overall study: Into the muscle, Ad26.COV2.S was dosed once or twice, 56 days apart. General study findings and limits: Greater spike-specific TCR breadth was seen in vaccine recipients than in placebo recipients. The breadth of spike-specific CD8+ and CD4+ T cell responses after vaccination was reportedly substantial.

Treatment denoted: around 19 received Ad26.COV2.S at low or high dose, single or two shots; about 5 received placebo; per-sample allocation not given. Sampling happened 63 days after the first vaccine or placebo injection. The donor was a Boston adult aged 18-55 years. Germline values: CDR1 SGHTA, CDR2 FQGNSA. The CDR3 runs 13 residues. Trimming stripped 1 base from V and 5 bases from J, with 6 bases between. A word on this clone: Its antigen is undetermined.

Produced via immunoSEQ multiplex PCR; TCRdb's table is partial and in-frame only. The top ten clones hold 3% to 4% of a sample with 300,000 to 400,000 clones, approximately 84% of them seen once. The material sequenced was peripheral blood, taken in a trial of Ad26.COV2.S vaccine versus placebo. The receptor was isolated from a person aged 18-65 years who received the Ad26.COV2.S COVID-19 vaccine or a placebo. The chain couples TRBV7-2 to TRBJ2-1; no clear D. The CDR3 DNA reads TGTGCCAGCAGCTTAGGATCCAACAATGAGCAGTTCTTC. Translated: CASSLGSNNEQFF.